The T cell receptor beta chain under discussion was sequenced for a study of blood T cell repertoires in COVID-19 (dated by TCRdb to the early 2020s). Regarding the research as a whole: The collaborator samples originated in the United States, Italy and Spain and spanned the acute and convalescent phases of COVID-19. The prospective study material was composed of cDNA or gDNA derived from T cells, B-cell-depleted T cells, or PBMCs. The sample metadata nearly always contained a de-identified subject ID, COVID-19 status, age in years and sex. The samples were drawn from the first 160 participants of the ongoing ImmuneRACE study and from 1,254 subjects provided by 6 global collaborators. Deeply sampled blood TCRbeta repertoires from subjects exposed to, actively infected with, or recovered from COVID-19 were included in the dataset. Where HLA class I and class II types were available, the types were taken from metadata supplied by the sample provider, not from assay-based typing. The repertoires were released in a freely available public database intended as a resource for research on the immune response to SARS-CoV-2. Paper-wide results and their limitations: How much clinical and demographic metadata was included differed by source and by participant, and the metadata was provided uncurated.

Each collaborating institution followed its own protocols to collect whole blood in K2EDTA tubes. For TCRbeta analysis, collaborators shipped samples in one of three forms: frozen whole blood, isolated PBMCs, or DNA extracted from either of those sample types. The immunoSEQ Assay, a bias-controlled multiplex PCR, was used to amplify TCRbeta CDR3 regions from genomic DNA. The authors processed their data as follows. The number of nucleated cells in each sample was estimated by amplification of reference gene primers within the assay. To quantify the absolute abundance of each unique TCRbeta CDR3 rearrangement, sequence reads were collapsed and filtered. For each sample, productive Simpson clonality was calculated as the square root of Simpson's diversity index over productive rearrangements. TCRdb holds this immuneACCESS table with in-frame rearrangements only. Some clones are missing; in checked studies, unresolved V genes explain under half, and the rest has no known cause. That table is the source of V, J and clone size, and D and trimming were worked out from the DNA. The sample includes 100,000 to 150,000 clones, with more than 70% observed a single time. The top ten clonotypes cover roughly 3.6% of the sample.

Based on the germline V gene (reference sequence), the CDR1 and CDR2 sequences are SSHAT and FNYEAQ. The CDR3 measures 15 amino acids from cysteine to phenylalanine. Only the CDR3 region is kept as DNA, spanning 45 bases read in frame from base 1. This clone showed up just once. Its antigen is currently not known. The junction departs from the called germline gene at one end, perhaps through a read error. The chain links TRBV7-7 with TRBJ2-1; the best D guess is TRBD1, with 6 bases matching. The sequencing input was peripheral blood. The source is a woman aged 60-70 years with acute or convalescent COVID-19. CDR3 reads: CASSSQTGANNEQFF. The sequenced DNA: TGTGCTAGCAGCTCCCAGACAGGAGCCAACAATGAGCAGTTCTTC.